Reported below is one T cell receptor beta chain. As yet, its antigen is unknown. The whole isolated RNA underwent reverse transcription, so sequencing captured expressed TCRB transcripts. TCRdb's table, derived via immunoSEQ multiplex PCR, lists solely in-frame clones and lacks some. The data hold about 25,000 clones, with roughly two thirds observed a single time. This sample was taken from a study of beta chain features in type 1 diabetes. Study results and caveats: Type 1 diabetes patients had moderately but significantly shorter TCRB CDR3s in all four CD4+ subsets.

The trim removed 6 bases at V and 3 bases at J, leaving 9 bases unmatched. Looked up from germline, CDR1 is SGHTA and CDR2 is FQGNSA. The CDR3 totals 15 residues. V gene TRBV7-2 combines with J gene TRBJ2-7, with 9 bases lining up with TRBD1. The sample consisted of stem cell memory CD4+ T cells from blood. The sequence came from a woman aged 35 to 49 with type 1 diabetes. CDR3 sequence (DNA): TGTGCCAGCAGTTCGAGATCGGGACAGGGCTACGAGCAGTACTTC. It codes for CASSSRSGQGYEQYF.